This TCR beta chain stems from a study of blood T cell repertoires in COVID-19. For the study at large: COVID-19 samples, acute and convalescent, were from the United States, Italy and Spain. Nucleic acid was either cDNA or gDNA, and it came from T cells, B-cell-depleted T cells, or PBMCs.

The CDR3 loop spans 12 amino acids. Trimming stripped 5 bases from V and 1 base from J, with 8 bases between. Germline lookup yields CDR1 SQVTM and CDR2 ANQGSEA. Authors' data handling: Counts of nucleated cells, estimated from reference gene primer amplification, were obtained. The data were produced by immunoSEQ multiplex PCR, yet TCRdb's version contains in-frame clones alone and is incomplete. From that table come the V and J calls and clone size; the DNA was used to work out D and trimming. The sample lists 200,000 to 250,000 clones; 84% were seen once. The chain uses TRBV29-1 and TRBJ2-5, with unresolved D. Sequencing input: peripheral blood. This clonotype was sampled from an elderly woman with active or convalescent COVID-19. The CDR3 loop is CSVLQSQETQYF. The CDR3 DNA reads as TGCAGCGTTCTACAGAGCCAAGAGACCCAGTACTTC. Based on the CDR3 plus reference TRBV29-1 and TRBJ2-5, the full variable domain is SAVISQKPSRDICQRGTSLTIQCQVDSQVTMMFWYRQQPGQSLTLIATANQGSEATYESGFVIDKFPISRPNLTFSTLTVSNMSPEDSSIYLCSVLQSQETQYFGPGTRLLVL.